This T cell receptor (beta chain) was sequenced for a study of T cell responses to AZD1222 COVID-19 vaccine. Study outcomes and limitations: Increases in Spike-specific TCR breadth and depth were seen after two AZD1222 doses. Donors skewed white British and female; clonal diversity was possibly underestimated. Samples come after the peak T cell response, not at day 14.

Clones were read by immunoSEQ multiplex PCR, and TCRdb kept only the in-frame ones, dropping some. This table holds about 120,000 clones, around 90% found once. A note on this clone: What it binds is not known.

Trimming left V 6 bases short and J 10 bases short, with 15 bases between. The germline V gene has CDR1 SNHLY and CDR2 FYNNEI. This CDR3 spans 12 amino acids. The chain links TRBV2 to TRBJ1-2, with a tentative D call TRBD1 (5 bases). The sample in question was peripheral blood, obtained 28 days after the second dose of the MenACWY control vaccine. The sequence derives from an adult who received the MenACWY meningococcal vaccine as a control. This CDR3 is CASSDTGTSYTF. The CDR3 DNA reads as TGTGCCAGCAGCGACACCGGGACGTCCTACACCTTC.